This T cell receptor beta chain was captured by sequencing in a study of control samples from healthy donors and cancer patients. Clones were read by immunoSEQ multiplex PCR, and TCRdb kept only the in-frame ones, dropping some. This sample has approximately 180,000 clones, with roughly 92% found just once. The V gene's germline CDR1 is SNHLY and CDR2 FYNNEI. The CDR3 runs 17 residues. Trimming took off 8 bases at V and 1 base at J, with 23 bases between the two ends. The sequencing input was blood. The V and J genes are TRBV2 and TRBJ1-1, with D unresolved. The sequence derives from a woman between 18 and 29 years old in good health. The DNA for the CDR3 is TGTGCCAGCCCCCTCGGAGGTGTTCCGGACCGGAACACTGAAGCTTTCTTT. Translated: CASPLGGVPDRNTEAFF. Full variable domain (outside the CDR3, taken from reference TRBV2 and TRBJ1-1): EPEVTQTPSHQVTQMGQEVILRCVPISNHLYFYWYRQILGQKVEFLVSFYNNEISEKSEIFDDQFSVERPDGSNFTLKIRSTKLEDSAMYFCASPLGGVPDRNTEAFFGQGTRLTVV.